This passage covers 8 T cell receptor beta chains from one sample sequenced in a study of cytomegalovirus exposure and HLA in healthy donors (dated by TCRdb to about 2017). The method behind the library was the immunoSEQ multiplex PCR assay. For the multiplex PCR, a mixture combining 60 forward primers for TCR Vbeta segments and 13 reverse primers for TCR Jbeta segments was used. Not all clones reach the TCRdb copy of this immuneACCESS table, which keeps in-frame sequences only. Checked studies attribute under half of the gap to unresolved V genes and leave the rest unexplained. Counted in this sample were roughly 200,000 clones; less than 80% of them appeared once. 4% to 4.5% of the sample is in the top ten clones. Sequencing was done on a sample of PBMCs. Receptors originate from a woman in her 30s in good health and CMV-seropositive.

The CDR3 DNA reads TGTGCCAGCGGAGACGCGGGACAGGGGTACGAGCAGTACTTC. Protein sequence: CASGDAGQGYEQYF. The chain recombines TRBV11-3 with TRBJ2-7; 10 bases map to TRBD1. V lost 8 bases, J lost 4 bases, and 8 bases stayed unmatched. Germline V lookup: CDR1 SGHNT, CDR2 YENEEA. The CDR3 length is 14 residues.

The chain joins TRBV4-3 to TRBJ2-2; D possibly corresponds to TRBD1 (5 bases). V dropped 0 bases and J dropped 9 bases, with 14 bases sitting between them. CDR3 length: 15 amino acids. Germline loops: CDR1 LGHNA, CDR2 YSLEER. This CDR3 is CASSQEFQGSRELFF. The CDR3 DNA reads TGCGCCAGCAGCCAAGAATTCCAGGGTAGCAGGGAGCTGTTTTTT.

CDR3 nucleotide sequence: TGTGCCAGCAGCTTAGTGGGCAGGGACACTGAAGCTTTCTTT. Translated, it gives CASSLVGRDTEAFF. V usage is TRBV7-2 and J usage is TRBJ1-1; D perhaps matches TRBD1 (5 bases). V was cut by 1 base and J by 3 bases, with 9 bases left in between. CDR1 and CDR2 from the germline V gene are SGHTA and FQGNSA. This CDR3 has 14 amino acids.

The rearrangement links TRBV10-2 to TRBJ2-7; 7 bases match TRBD2. CDR1 is WSHSY, CDR2 SAAADI, per germline. The V and J ends lost 4 bases and 1 base, in that order; junction bases with no gene match: 7. This CDR3 has 15 residues. CDR3 sequence reads: CASSGGAGTSYEQYF. The DNA of the CDR3 is TGCGCCAGCAGTGGCGGAGCGGGGACTTCCTACGAGCAGTACTTC.

J is TRBJ1-1 and V is TRBV4-3, with D uncertain. Trimming stripped 0 bases from V and 0 bases from J, with 8 bases between. In germline, CDR1 is LGHNA, CDR2 YSLEER. The length of the CDR3 is 15 residues. CDR3 in amino acids: CASSQDPPVNTEAFF. CDR3 DNA: TGCGCCAGCAGCCAAGATCCGCCGGTGAACACTGAAGCTTTCTTT.

The chain carries TRBV10-1 and TRBJ2-3; 7 nucleotides align to TRBD1. The trim removed 3 bases at V and 3 bases at J, leaving 6 bases unmatched. CDR1 and CDR2 (germline): WNHNN, SYGVQD (reference sequence). This CDR3 region has 15 residues. The CDR3 coding sequence is TGCGCCAGCAGTGAATACGGGACAGAAACAGATACGCAGTATTTT. Translated, it gives CASSEYGTETDTQYF.

This clone was seen a few times. J is TRBJ1-1 and V is TRBV4-1; no firm D call. The CDR3 spans 15 residues. Germline CDR1 and CDR2: MGHRA and YSYEKL. V was clipped by 2 bases and J by 1 base, with 11 bases between them. The CDR3 loop is CASSQPFNWNTEAFF. The CDR3, as DNA: TGCGCCAGCAGCCAACCCTTTAATTGGAACACTGAAGCTTTCTTT.

The chain combines TRBV27 with TRBJ2-1, with 12 bases fitting TRBD2. There are 16 residues in the CDR3. Trimming removed 4 bases from V and 4 bases from J; junction bases left unmatched: 5. Germline V gene lookup returns CDR1 MNHEY and CDR2 SMNVEV (reference sequence). CDR3 in DNA: TGTGCCAGCAGTTCTACTAGCGGGGGGTATTACAATGAGCAGTTCTTC. It yields the protein CASSSTSGGYYNEQFF.